The rows below give T cell receptor beta chains drawn from one sample of a study of read filtering for tumor transcriptome and immune sequencing. TCRdb re-called the reads through MiXCR, storing one row per CDR3 protein. The sample lists more than 30,000 distinct CDR3 sequences, less than 20% seen once, with roughly 16% in the top ten. Sequenced input: a population of CD138-negative cells sorted from bone marrow. All receptors derive from a donor at least 40 years old with multiple myeloma. Each CDR3 is given with its conserved first and last residue. D genes are given only for firm matches. Size tells how often a clone was seen (once, few, many) or the class of an expanded clone, and some rows leave it out.

NA | many | TRBJ2-7 | TRBV10-2 | TGCGCCAGCAGCGAAACTAGATACTACGAGCAGTACTTC | CASSETRYYEQYF
NA | few | TRBJ2-3 | TRBV30 | TGTGCCTGGAGTATCTCTAGCACAGATACGCAGTATTTT | CAWSISSTDTQYF
TRBD2 | NA | TRBJ2-1 | TRBV9 | TGTGCCAGCAGCGCCTTTGCGGGAGGCGTTTTCGATGAGCAGTTCTTC | CASSAFAGGVFDEQFF
TRBD2 | few | TRBJ2-3 | TRBV18 | TGTGCCAGCTCACCACCACTAGCGGGCGACCGATCTAGCACAGATACGCAGTATTTT | CASSPPLAGDRSSTDTQYF
NA | medium-sized | TRBJ2-1 | TRBV21-1 | TGTGCCAGCAGCAAAGTTGGCAGCAACAATGAGCAGTTCTTC | CASSKVGSNNEQFF
NA | many | TRBJ1-1 | TRBV7-9 | TGTGCCAGCAGCAGGGACATGAACACTGAAGCTTTCTTT | CASSRDMNTEAFF
NA | many | TRBJ1-1 | TRBV3-1 | TGTGCCAGCAGCCAAGATAGGGACCCAGGGTTGACTGAAGCTTTCTTT | CASSQDRDPGLTEAFF
NA | many | TRBJ1-1 | TRBV12-5 | TGTGCTAGTGGTAGGGATCGAGGCACTGAAGCTTTCTTT | CASGRDRGTEAFF
NA | many | TRBJ2-5 | TRBV25-1 | TGTGCCAGCAGTACTGGGGGATCCCAAGAGACCCAGTACTTC | CASSTGGSQETQYF
TRBD2 | few | TRBJ2-3 | TRBV4-1 | TGCGCCAGCAGCCAAGAAGGTGCTAGCGGGGACACAGATACGCAGTATTTT | CASSQEGASGDTDTQYF
NA | many | TRBJ2-7 | TRBV5-1 | TGCGCCAGCAGCTCGGCCGGGACATCCGTCGAGCAGTACTTC | CASSSAGTSVEQYF
TRBD1 | once | TRBJ1-1 | TRBV4-2 | TGTACCAGCAGCCAAGGGGGCAGGGAGTCGGCTTTCTTT | CTSSQGGRESAFF
TRBD1 | many | TRBJ1-2 | TRBV2 | TGTGCCAGCAGTTCGGTGACAGGGAAGAACTATGGCTACACCTTC | CASSSVTGKNYGYTF
TRBD2 | NA | TRBJ2-7 | TRBV4-1 | TGCGCCAGCAGCCAAGAAGCGGGAGGCTACGAGCAGTACTTC | CASSQEAGGYEQYF
TRBD2 | many | TRBJ2-1 | TRBV5-6 | TGTGCCAGCAGCTCCATCCTAGCGGGAGGGACCTACAATGAGCAGTTCTTC | CASSSILAGGTYNEQFF
NA | many | TRBJ1-5 | TRBV2 | TGTGCCAGCAGTGAAGCGGGGGGCGGGAAAGACCAGCATTTT | CASSEAGGGKDQHF
NA | many | TRBJ1-1 | TRBV5-4 | TGTGCCAGCAGCAGGATTGACAGAATCGCGCCTGAAGCTTTCTTT | CASSRIDRIAPEAFF
TRBD1 | many | TRBJ1-5 | TRBV27 | TGTGCCAGCAGGACAGGGGGTGTACGTGGTCAGCCCCAGCATTTT | CASRTGGVRGQPQHF
TRBD1 | many | TRBJ2-7 | TRBV20-1 | TGCAGTGCTAGTAAGGGGACAGTCATCGACGAGCAGTACTTC | CSASKGTVIDEQYF
NA | many | TRBJ2-2 | TRBV24-1 | TGTGCCACCAGTGCGGACGGAGTCAGCACCGGGGAGCTGTTTTTT | CATSADGVSTGELFF
NA | many | TRBJ2-2 | TRBV20-1 | TGCAGTGCTAGGTCCTTATCCGGGACATCGAACACCGGGGAGCTGTTTTTT | CSARSLSGTSNTGELFF
NA | many | TRBJ2-3 | TRBV6-1 | TGTGCCAGCAGTGAAGGTAAAGCCGGTACGCAGTATTTT | CASSEGKAGTQYF